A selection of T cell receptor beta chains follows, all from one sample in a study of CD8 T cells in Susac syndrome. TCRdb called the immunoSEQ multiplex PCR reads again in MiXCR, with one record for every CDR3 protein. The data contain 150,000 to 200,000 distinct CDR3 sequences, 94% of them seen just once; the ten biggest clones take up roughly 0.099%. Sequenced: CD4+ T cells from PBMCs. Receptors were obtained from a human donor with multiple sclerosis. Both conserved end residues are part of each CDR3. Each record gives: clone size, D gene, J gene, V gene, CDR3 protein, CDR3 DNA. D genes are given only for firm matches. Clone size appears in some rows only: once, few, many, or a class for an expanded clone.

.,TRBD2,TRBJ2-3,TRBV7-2,CASRKNSGRSGDTQYF,TGTGCCAGCAGAAAAAATAGCGGGAGAAGTGGAGATACGCAGTATTTT
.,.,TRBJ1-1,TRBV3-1,CASSGGPMMNTEAFF,TGTGCCAGCAGCGGGGGGCCGATGATGAACACTGAAGCTTTCTTT
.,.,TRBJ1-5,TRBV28,CASSFPDRYQPQHF,TGTGCCAGCAGTTTCCCGGACAGATATCAGCCCCAGCATTTT
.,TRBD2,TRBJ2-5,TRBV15,CATSTWGREGQETQYF,TGTGCCACCAGCACTTGGGGGCGGGAGGGACAAGAGACCCAGTACTTC
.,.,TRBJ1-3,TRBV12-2,CASRFITGFSGNTIYF,TGTGCAAGTCGCTTCATTACGGGCTTCTCTGGAAACACCATATATTTT
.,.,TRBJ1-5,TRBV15,CATSREQLSNQPQHF,TGTGCCACCAGCAGAGAACAGCTTAGCAATCAGCCCCAGCATTTT
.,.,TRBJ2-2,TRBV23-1,CASSPPSGRTPGSCFF,.
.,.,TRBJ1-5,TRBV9,CASSVGPADDQPQHF,TGTGCCAGCAGCGTAGGGCCGGCAGATGATCAGCCCCAGCATTTT
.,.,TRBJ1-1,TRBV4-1,CASSPLGDTEAFF,TGCGCCAGCAGTCCTCTCGGGGACACTGAAGCTTTCTTT
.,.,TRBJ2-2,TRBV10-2,CASGGPGELFF,TGCGCCAGCGGGGGCCCGGGGGAGCTGTTTTTT
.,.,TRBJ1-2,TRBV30,CAWGLTVYGYTF,TGTGCCTGGGGCCTGACGGTCTATGGCTACACCTTC
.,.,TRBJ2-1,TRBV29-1,CSVEWGERQNNEQFF,TGCAGCGTTGAATGGGGAGAGAGGCAGAATAATGAGCAGTTCTTC
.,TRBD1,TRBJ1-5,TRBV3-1,CASSQGTGFHQPQHF,TGTGCCAGCAGCCAAGGGACAGGGTTCCATCAGCCCCAGCATTTT
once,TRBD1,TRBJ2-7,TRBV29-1,CSVVAGQGAYEQYF,TGCAGCGTCGTAGCGGGACAGGGGGCCTACGAGCAGTACTTC
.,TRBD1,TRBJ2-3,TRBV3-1,CASSQESTGYFTDTQYF,TGTGCCAGCAGCCAAGAGTCGACAGGGTATTTCACAGATACGCAGTATTTT
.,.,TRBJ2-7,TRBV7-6,CASSDPPLYEQYF,TGTGCCAGCAGCGACCCCCCCCTCTACGAGCAGTACTTC
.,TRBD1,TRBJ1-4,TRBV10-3,CAISGTGYEGEKLFF,TGTGCCATCAGCGGGACAGGATATGAAGGTGAAAAACTGTTTTTT
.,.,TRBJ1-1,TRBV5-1,CASSLEGRLNTEAFF,TGCGCCAGCAGCTTGGAGGGCAGGCTGAACACTGAAGCTTTCTTT
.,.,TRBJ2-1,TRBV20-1,CSPPVPTQVLPTWNEQFF,TGCAGTCCACCAGTGCCTACTCAAGTTCTCCCTACTTGGAATGAGCAGTTCTTC
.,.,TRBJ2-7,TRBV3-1,CASSLPAGEQYF,TGTGCCAGCAGCCTCCCGGCGGGGGAGCAGTACTTC
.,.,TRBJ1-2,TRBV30,CASEVPHSNYGYTF,TGTGCCTCCGAAGTGCCCCACTCTAACTATGGCTACACCTTC
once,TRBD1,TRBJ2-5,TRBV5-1,CASSPGGLFEETQYF,TGCGCCAGCAGCCCAGGGGGCTTATTTGAAGAGACCCAGTACTTC